One and the same sample provided the 9 T cell receptor beta chains below, sequenced in a study of breast tumors, draining lymph nodes, adjacent tissues. TCRdb redid the calling of the multiplex PCR reads with MiXCR, one entry per CDR3 protein. The sample comprises about 120,000 distinct CDR3 sequences, just under 20% of which are singletons, and over 3% rests with the top ten. Samples came from axillary lymph nodes draining the breast cancer. Sequencing was done on a sample of axillary lymph node tissue. These receptors were obtained from a female donor with breast cancer. Some clones in this sample may be carry-over from other donors' samples.

Many counts were recorded for this clonotype. V gene TRBV2 combines with J gene TRBJ2-7; D not resolved. In germline, CDR1 is SNHLY, CDR2 FYNNEI. V lost 4 bases and J lost 0, with 10 bases in between. The CDR3 has 14 amino acids. CDR3 DNA: TGTGCCAGCAGTGGCGGTCCAAGCTCCTACGAGCAGTACTTC. Encoded protein: CASSGGPSSYEQYF. The full variable domain, its missing parts supplied by reference TRBV2 and TRBJ2-7, is EPEVTQTPSHQVTQMGQEVILRCVPISNHLYFYWYRQILGQKVEFLVSFYNNEISEKSEIFDDQFSVERPDGSNFTLKIRSTKLEDSAMYFCASSGGPSSYEQYFGPGTRLTVT.

This clonotype was detected many times. The chain has TRBV5-1 and TRBJ2-2; no reliable D call. Trimming took off 1 base at V and 1 base at J, with 5 bases between the two ends. This CDR3 has 14 residues. The germline V gene encodes CDR1 SGHRS and CDR2 YFSETQ. CDR3 DNA sequence: TGCGCCAGCAGCTTGTGGCAGAACACCGGGGAGCTGTTTTTT. Translating it yields CASSLWQNTGELFF.

This clonotype was counted at least ten times. The chain couples TRBV7-9 to TRBJ2-5; no reliable D call. Trimming cost V 4 bases and J 5 bases, with 14 bases left between them. The CDR3 extends over 14 amino acids. Germline V lookup: CDR1 SEHNR, CDR2 FQNEAQ (reference sequence). The CDR3 protein is CASSSYKSAETQYF. The CDR3 region has the DNA TGTGCCAGCAGCTCGTATAAATCCGCGGAGACCCAGTACTTC. Variable domain in full (rest from reference TRBV7-9 and TRBJ2-5): DTGVSQNPRHKITKRGQNVTFRCDPISEHNRLYWYRQTLGQGPEFLTYFQNEAQLEKSRLLSDRFSAERPKGSFSTLEIQRTEQGDSAMYLCASSSYKSAETQYFGPGTRLLVL.

This clonotype has at least ten counts. DNA for the CDR3: TGTGCCAGCAGTCGGACATATGGGGCGTTGGGAGAGACCCAGTACTTC. Amino acids: CASSRTYGALGETQYF. This chain uses TRBV6-5 with TRBJ2-5, with D tentatively TRBD1 (5 bases). CDR3 length equals 16 residues. The germline V and J ends were trimmed by 5 bases and 4 bases, with 20 bases remaining between them. Germline V gene data show CDR1 as MNHEY and CDR2 as SVGAGI.

In this sample, this clonotype turned up many times. In DNA form, the CDR3 reads TGTGCCAGCAGCACGCCAGGACACCACGAGCAGTACTTC. It translates to CASSTPGHHEQYF. The rearrangement links TRBV6-5 to TRBJ2-7, with D perhaps matching TRBD1 (5 bases). Trimming shortened V by 6 bases and J by 5 bases, and 14 bases separated the two germline ends. The CDR3 contains 13 residues. CDR1 MNHEY and CDR2 SVGAGI come from the germline V gene.

This clonotype was seen ten or more times. The chain recombines TRBV7-6 with TRBJ2-7; D is possibly TRBD2 (5 bases). Between the trimmed V and J ends, which lost 2 bases and 4 bases, there was a span of 15 bases. CDR1 and CDR2 (germline): SGHVS, FNYEAQ. The CDR3 consists of 15 residues. CDR3 DNA: TGTGCCAGCAGCTTAAGTTTGCAGCGGAGTTACGAGCAGTACTTC. Translation gives CASSLSLQRSYEQYF.

This clonotype was recorded at least ten times. The V gene is TRBV6-1, the J gene TRBJ2-3; D possibly corresponds to TRBD1 (6 bases). V was trimmed by 7 bases and J by 5 bases, leaving 13 bases between them. CDR1 is MNHNS, CDR2 SASEGT, per germline. The CDR3 consists of 13 residues. CDR3 in amino acids: CASTTTGRDTQYF. CDR3 DNA: TGTGCCAGCACAACGACAGGCCGAGATACGCAGTATTTT.

The table lists this clonotype with many counts. The rearrangement joins TRBV11-2 to TRBJ2-5; possibly TRBD1 or TRBD2 for D (5 bases each). The V and J ends lost 1 base and 5 bases respectively, with 17 bases between them. CDR1 SGHAT and CDR2 FQNNGV come from the germline V gene. This CDR3 is built from 16 residues. The CDR3 protein is CASSLVSGTFGETQYF. The CDR3 DNA reads as TGTGCCAGCAGCTTAGTGTCCGGGACCTTCGGGGAGACCCAGTACTTC. The variable domain in full, with the rest retrieved from reference TRBV11-2 and TRBJ2-5, is EAGVAQSPRYKIIEKRQSVAFWCNPISGHATLYWYQQILGQGPKLLIQFQNNGVVDDSQLPKDRFSAERLKGVDSTLKIQPAKLEDSAVYLCASSLVSGTFGETQYFGPGTRLLVL.

Ten or more counts support this clonotype. J is TRBJ2-5 and V is TRBV20-1, with 16 bases lining up with TRBD2. Per the germline V gene, CDR1 is DFQATT and CDR2 is SNEGSKA (reference sequence). The CDR3 spans 18 residues. The V and J ends lost 3 bases and 5 bases, in that order; junction bases with no gene match: 12. The CDR3: CSASPGLAGGIGPETQYF. The CDR3 nucleotides are TGCAGTGCTAGTCCGGGACTAGCGGGGGGGATTGGTCCGGAGACCCAGTACTTC.